The clone carrying this T cell receptor beta chain was detected many times. The data derive from a study of T-cell memory formation after mild COVID-19. This CDR3 spans 14 amino acids. V lost 7 bases, J lost 8 bases, and 11 bases stayed unmatched. Constant-segment primers served in 5'RACE that generated TCR alpha and TCR beta cDNA libraries bearing sample barcodes and UMIs. In TCRdb, the 5' RACE reads were re-called with MiXCR into one record per CDR3 protein. The sample gives more than 350,000 distinct CDR3 sequences, around 21% of which show up once; under 15% is in the top ten. The rearrangement joins TRBV12-3 or TRBV12-4 to TRBJ2-1, with TRBD2 identical over 7 bases. This receptor was taken from an adult woman who had mild COVID-19 (a few samples of this study predate the infection). Cell type and time point are not known. Material: PBMCs or a T cell subset sorted from them (not recorded which). The CDR3: CASTHPGLSHEQFF. DNA for the CDR3: TGTGCCAGCACCCACCCGGGACTAAGCCATGAGCAGTTCTTC.